This T cell receptor beta chain was captured by sequencing in a study of blood T cell repertoires in COVID-19. Study context: T cells, B-cell-depleted T cells, or PBMCs provided the cDNA or gDNA that served as material.

CDR1 is SGHNT, CDR2 YYREEE, per germline (reference sequence). V was shortened by 0 bases and J by 4 bases, with 12 bases between the two germline ends. The CDR3 contains 15 residues. Here immunoSEQ multiplex PCR was the method, and the copy in TCRdb shows in-frame clones only, minus some. The sample includes some 350,000 clones, over 70% of them seen just once. The clonotype comes from a man aged 25 to 40 with active or convalescent COVID-19. The sequencing input was peripheral blood. The rearrangement uses TRBV5-4 and TRBJ2-3; maybe TRBD2 (5 bases). CDR3 DNA sequence: TGTGCCAGCAGCTTGGTTCCGGGATCGGCAGATACGCAGTATTTT. Protein sequence: CASSLVPGSADTQYF.